The T cell receptor beta chain described here comes from a study of blood T cell repertoires in COVID-19. Study overall: Acute and convalescent COVID-19 samples came from the United States, Italy and Spain.

In the authors' workflow: By means of reference gene primer amplification, nucleated cell counts were estimated. Assay used: immunoSEQ multiplex PCR; TCRdb lists only in-frame clones, some missing. V, J and clone size reflect that table, while D and trimming were determined from the DNA. Of 40,000 to 50,000 clones in the sample, roughly nine tenths are singletons; the top ten hold around 17%. The CDR3 spans 12 residues. The germline V and J ends were trimmed by 3 bases and 9 bases, with 11 bases remaining between them. In this sample, this clone turned up a few times. Sequenced sample: peripheral blood. This chain joins TRBV12-3 or TRBV12-4 and TRBJ1-1; TRBD1 might be the D (5 bases). This TCR came from a man in his sixties or seventies with active COVID-19. In nucleotides, the CDR3 is TGTGCCAGCAGTTTTGAGGGACTAAAAGCTTTCTTT. Protein product: CASSFEGLKAFF.